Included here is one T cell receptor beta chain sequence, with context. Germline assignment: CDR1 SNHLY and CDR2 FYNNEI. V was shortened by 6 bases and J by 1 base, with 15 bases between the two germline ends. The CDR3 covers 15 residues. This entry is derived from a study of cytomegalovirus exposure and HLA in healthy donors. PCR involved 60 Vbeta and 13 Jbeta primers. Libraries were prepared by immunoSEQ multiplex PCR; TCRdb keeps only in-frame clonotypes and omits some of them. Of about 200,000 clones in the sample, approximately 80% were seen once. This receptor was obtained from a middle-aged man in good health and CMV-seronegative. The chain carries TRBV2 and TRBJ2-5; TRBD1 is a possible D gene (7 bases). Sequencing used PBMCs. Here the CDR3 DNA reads TGTGCCAGCAGCCAGCAGGGGGGCCCCCAAGAGACCCAGTACTTC. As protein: CASSQQGGPQETQYF.